Below, 25 T cell receptor beta chains from the same sample are listed, as sequenced in a study of shared clonotypes between healthy human individuals. The data were produced by immunoSEQ multiplex PCR, yet TCRdb's version contains in-frame clones alone and is incomplete. The data show fewer than 850,000 clones, 90% seen once. The source material was memory CD8+ T cells from PBMCs. As for subset: CD45RO+ cells pooled with CCR7-negative TemRA cells. All receptors derive from a man aged 18-30 years in good health. Some clones in this sample may be carry-over from other donors' samples.

The chain links TRBV9 to TRBJ2-2, with 7 bases matching TRBD2. Per germline, CDR1 SGDLS and CDR2 YYNGEE. This CDR3 comprises 13 residues. V gave up 4 bases and J gave up 11 bases; unmatched junction bases: 8. This chain's CDR3 is CASSPPWGGELFF. CDR3 sequence (DNA): TGTGCCAGCAGCCCTCCCTGGGGGGGAGAGCTGTTTTTT. The full variable domain, with the rest looked up from reference TRBV9 and TRBJ2-2, is DSGVTQTPKHLITATGQRVTLRCSPRSGDLSVYWYQQSLDQGLQFLIQYYNGEERAKGNILERFSAQQFPDLHSELNLSSLELGDSALYFCASSPPWGGELFFGEGSRLTVL.

The V call is TRBV5-6, the J call TRBJ1-1, with D tentatively TRBD1 (5 bases). The V end was cut by 0 bases, the J end by 5 bases, with 14 bases between. The CDR3 runs to 15 residues. Germline CDR1 and CDR2: SGHDT and YYEEEE. CDR3 amino acids: CASSLVGGLSTEAFF. The DNA for the CDR3 is TGTGCCAGCAGCTTGGTGGGGGGGTTGAGTACTGAAGCTTTCTTT.

J is TRBJ2-1 and V is TRBV7-3; TRBD2 aligns across 11 bases. The V segment lost 2 bases and the J segment 0 bases; nucleotides outside the gene matches: 6. The length of the CDR3 is 18 residues. The V gene's germline CDR1 is SGHTA and CDR2 FQGTGA. CDR3: CASSLVGLAESSYNEQFF. CDR3 nucleotides: TGTGCCAGCAGCTTAGTGGGACTAGCGGAGAGCTCCTACAATGAGCAGTTCTTC.

V usage is TRBV9 and J usage is TRBJ2-7, with 11 bases matching TRBD2. Germline V gene sequence: CDR1 SGDLS, CDR2 YYNGEE. CDR3 length: 15 amino acids. Losses at the gene ends were 4 bases for V and 7 bases for J; bases not matched to a gene: 10. CDR3 sequence (DNA): TGTGCCAGCAGCCCCCCTAGCGGGAGGAGAGGAGAGCAGTACTTC. It translates to CASSPPSGRRGEQYF.

The chain uses TRBV27 and TRBJ2-7, with no clear D. This CDR3 spans 15 amino acids. V was pared by 0 bases and J by 6 bases, with 15 bases between. Germline CDR1 and CDR2: MNHEY and SMNVEV (reference sequence). The CDR3 sequence: CASSLSGTTGPEQYF. Written as DNA, the CDR3 is TGTGCCAGCAGTTTATCGGGTACCACTGGGCCCGAGCAGTACTTC.

J is TRBJ2-1 and V is TRBV7-3; 8 bases agree with TRBD1. Per germline, CDR1 SGHTA and CDR2 FQGTGA. The CDR3 has 15 residues. V shed 5 bases, J shed 2 bases, and the junction held 5 bases outside the gene matches. CDR3 loop: CASSVDRVAYNEQFF. Here the CDR3 DNA reads TGTGCCAGCAGCGTGGACAGGGTGGCCTACAATGAGCAGTTCTTC.

The genes are TRBV6-6 and TRBJ1-2, with D possibly TRBD1 on 6 matching bases. CDR1 and CDR2 from the germline V gene are MNHNY and SVGAGI (reference sequence). This CDR3 contains 12 residues. V was trimmed by 4 bases and J by 4 bases, leaving 7 bases between them. The CDR3 here is CASSSGVYGYTF. Written as DNA, the CDR3 is TGTGCCAGCAGTTCAGGGGTCTATGGCTACACCTTC.

This clone was seen a single time. The rearrangement joins TRBV7-9 to TRBJ2-7; D is undetermined. The CDR3 spans 11 residues. Trimming removed 4 bases from V and 4 bases from J, with 5 bases in between. Germline CDR1 SEHNR, CDR2 FQNEAQ (reference sequence). CDR3 nucleotides: TGTGCCAGCAGCTCCCTATACGAGCAGTACTTC. This codes for CASSSLYEQYF.

CDR3 protein: CASSQAGEWDEQYF. CDR3 DNA sequence: TGCGCCAGCAGCCAAGCGGGGGAGTGGGACGAGCAGTACTTC. The genes are TRBV4-3 and TRBJ2-7; TRBD2 might be the D (6 bases). The length of the CDR3 is 14 residues. Trimming cost V 1 base and J 5 bases, with 12 bases left between them. The germline CDR1 and CDR2 sequences are LGHNA and YSLEER.

V usage is TRBV7-9 and J usage is TRBJ1-2; 10 nucleotides align to TRBD1. This CDR3 is built from 15 residues. Unmatched junction bases numbered 6, after V lost 5 bases and J lost 3 bases. Germline loops: CDR1 SEHNR, CDR2 FQNEAQ (reference sequence). The CDR3 DNA reads as TGTGCCAGCAGCCATTTAGGGACAGGGGACTATGGCTACACCTTC. Amino acids: CASSHLGTGDYGYTF.

This chain links TRBV7-3 with TRBJ2-1, with TRBD2 identical over 9 bases. The CDR3 loop spans 14 amino acids. V was pared by 3 bases and J by 7 bases, with 4 bases of the junction left unmatched. The germline CDR1 and CDR2 sequences are SGHTA and FQGTGA. This CDR3 is CASSLRREGNEQFF. The DNA of the CDR3 is TGTGCCAGCAGCTTGAGGCGGGAGGGGAATGAGCAGTTCTTC.

The V call is TRBV5-1, the J call TRBJ2-1, with D possibly matching TRBD2 (5 bases). Germline V gene lookup returns CDR1 SGHRS and CDR2 YFSETQ. Trimming cost V 3 bases and J 0 bases, with 10 bases left between them. The CDR3 is 15 residues long. This chain's CDR3 is CASSSRTSSYNEQFF. The CDR3 DNA reads TGCGCCAGCAGCTCCCGTACTAGCTCCTACAATGAGCAGTTCTTC.

As regards this clone: The sample has other DNA sequences that encode this CDR3 too. The CDR3 sequence is CASSLTAYEQYF. The CDR3 bases are TGTGCCAGCAGCTTGACGGCTTACGAGCAGTACTTC. V and J are TRBV6-1 and TRBJ2-7; no definite D call. The CDR3 totals 12 residues. Trimming removed 6 bases from V and 4 bases from J, with 10 bases in between. The germline CDR1 and CDR2 sequences are MNHNS and SASEGT.

CDR3 protein: CASSSGTSYQETQYF. CDR3 in DNA: TGTGCCAGCAGCTCCGGGACTAGTTACCAAGAGACCCAGTACTTC. The chain is built from TRBV7-9 and TRBJ2-5; 8 nucleotides align to TRBD2. J gave up 0 bases and V 4 bases, and 4 bases lay outside the gene matches. The CDR3 runs 15 residues. Germline lookup yields CDR1 SEHNR and CDR2 FQNEAQ (reference sequence).

This clone was recorded once. The chain employs TRBV28 and TRBJ2-1; 12 bases agree with TRBD2. The trim removed 2 bases at V and 9 bases at J, leaving 5 bases unmatched. Germline loops: CDR1 MDHEN, CDR2 SYDVKM. The CDR3 runs to 15 residues. The CDR3 sequence is CASSLTSGRPAEQFF. DNA for the CDR3: TGTGCCAGCAGTTTAACTAGCGGGAGGCCGGCTGAGCAGTTCTTC. Full variable domain (outside the CDR3, taken from reference TRBV28 and TRBJ2-1): DVKVTQSSRYLVKRTGEKVFLECVQDMDHENMFWYRQDPGLGLRLIYFSYDVKMKEKGDIPEGYSVSREKKERFSLILESASTNQTSMYLCASSLTSGRPAEQFFGPGTRLTVL.

This clone occurred once. The J gene is TRBJ1-2, the V gene TRBV27; 8 positions agree with TRBD1. The V gene end was trimmed by 5 bases and the J gene end by 6 bases; junction bases not matched to a gene: 8. The CDR3 contains 14 residues. Germline V lookup: CDR1 MNHEY, CDR2 SMNVEV (reference sequence). CDR3 DNA sequence: TGTGCCAGCAGTCCGAGACAGGGGTACGATGGCTACACCTTC. Translating it yields CASSPRQGYDGYTF.

The chain has TRBV5-4 and TRBJ2-1, with TRBD1 matching over 11 bases. This CDR3 is built from 16 residues. The V and J ends lost 3 bases and 9 bases, in that order; junction bases with no gene match: 11. Looked up from germline, CDR1 is SGHNT and CDR2 is YYREEE (reference sequence). The CDR3 loop is CASSSADRGLESEQFF. In DNA form, the CDR3 reads TGTGCCAGCAGCTCGGCGGACAGGGGGCTCGAGAGTGAGCAGTTCTTC.

This chain connects TRBV10-2 to TRBJ1-5; maybe TRBD1 (6 bases). V lost 1 base, J lost 7 bases, and 11 bases lay in between. Germline assignment: CDR1 WSHSY and CDR2 SAAADI. This CDR3 region has 14 residues. This chain's CDR3 is CASSEFGTNQPQHF. CDR3 in DNA: TGCGCCAGCAGTGAGTTCGGGACAAACCAGCCCCAGCATTTT.

The rearrangement links TRBV6-6 to TRBJ1-5; D remains ambiguous. Trimming removed 6 bases at V and 4 bases at J, with 16 bases between. Germline V lookup: CDR1 MNHNY, CDR2 SVGAGI (reference sequence). The CDR3 is 15 residues long. CDR3 sequence: CASSQEPNLNQPQHF. In DNA, the CDR3 is TGTGCCAGCAGCCAGGAACCGAATTTGAATCAGCCCCAGCATTTT.

The V call is TRBV12-5, the J call TRBJ1-1; no definite D call. From germline, CDR1 is LGHNT and CDR2 FRNRAP. The ends were cut back, 3 bases at V and 3 bases at J, with 11 bases in the middle. There are 14 residues in the CDR3. DNA of the CDR3: TGTGCTAGTGGTTTCCAGGACGAGGACACTGAAGCTTTCTTT. Its translation is CASGFQDEDTEAFF.

This sequence joins TRBV4-1 and TRBJ1-5; D not resolved. V lost 1 base and J 3 bases, leaving 13 bases between the germline ends. The CDR3 has 16 residues. Germline-derived CDR1 and CDR2 are MGHRA and YSYEKL. The CDR3 coding sequence is TGCGCCAGCAGCCAAGGGCCCGCGGGGTCCAATCAGCCCCAGCATTTT. Translating gives CASSQGPAGSNQPQHF.

The genes are TRBV2 and TRBJ2-1, with 8 bases fitting TRBD2. This CDR3 contains 16 residues. The germline V gene encodes CDR1 SNHLY and CDR2 FYNNEI. With 8 bases clipped from V and 2 bases from J, the junction kept 11 bases outside the gene matches. CDR3 in amino acids: CASESMREAPYNEQFF. The CDR3 coding sequence is TGTGCCAGCGAATCGATGCGGGAGGCCCCCTACAATGAGCAGTTCTTC.

V gene TRBV4-1 combines with J gene TRBJ2-7, with 9 bases identical to TRBD1. The CDR3 runs to 14 residues. The germline V gene encodes CDR1 MGHRA and CDR2 YSYEKL. V lost 5 bases, J lost 2 bases, and 4 bases stayed unmatched. The CDR3 DNA reads TGCGCCAGCAGCGCCCGACAGGGGGCCTACGAGCAGTACTTC. This sequence encodes CASSARQGAYEQYF.

V gene TRBV19 combines with J gene TRBJ1-1; D gene unclear. Germline CDR1 LNHDA, CDR2 SQIVND (reference sequence). The germline V and J ends were trimmed by 5 bases and 5 bases, with 27 bases remaining between them. The CDR3 is made up of 18 amino acids. This CDR3 is CASSPRHWGEITVTEAFF. In nucleotides, the CDR3 is TGTGCCAGTAGTCCACGACACTGGGGAGAGATTACAGTAACTGAAGCTTTCTTT.

The V gene is TRBV27, the J gene TRBJ2-5; TRBD1 aligns across 8 bases. The CDR3 runs to 14 residues. Germline values: CDR1 MNHEY, CDR2 SMNVEV (reference sequence). Losses at the gene ends were 5 bases for V and 7 bases for J; bases not matched to a gene: 9. CDR3 nucleotide sequence: TGTGCCAGCAGTGACCCGGGACAGGAGCCGACCCAGTACTTC. Translation gives CASSDPGQEPTQYF.